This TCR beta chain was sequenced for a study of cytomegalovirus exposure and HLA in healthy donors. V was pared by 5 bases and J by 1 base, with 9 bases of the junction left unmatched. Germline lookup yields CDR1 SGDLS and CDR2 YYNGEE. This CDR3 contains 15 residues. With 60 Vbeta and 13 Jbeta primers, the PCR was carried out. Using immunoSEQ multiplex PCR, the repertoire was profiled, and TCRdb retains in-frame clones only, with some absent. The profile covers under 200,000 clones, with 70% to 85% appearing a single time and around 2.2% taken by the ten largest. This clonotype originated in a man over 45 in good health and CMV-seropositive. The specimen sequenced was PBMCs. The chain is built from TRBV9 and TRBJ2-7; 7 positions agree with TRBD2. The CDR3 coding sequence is TGTGCCAGCAGGTCGTCATGGGGGGGGTCCTACGAGCAGTACTTC. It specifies CASRSSWGGSYEQYF.